This note documents a single T cell receptor (beta chain) sequence. Its antigen is unknown. Nothing much larger sits one base from this clone, and base qualities are not available. The record originates from a study of T cell responses to AZD1222 COVID-19 vaccine (dated by TCRdb to about 2021). With regard to the full study: TCR sequencing covered over 230 trial participants: 207 given two doses of AZD1222 and 26 given two doses of MenACWY control vaccine. Enrollment into the trials was organized by age into subgroups of 18-55, 56-69 and 70-plus years, and those subgroups contained about 160, 30 and 59 TCR-sequenced participants, respectively. The study at large found these results: Nearly half of unique spike-specific TCRs reportedly recognized epitopes outside regions mutated in the B.1.351 and B.1.1.7 variants. After two AZD1222 doses, both the breadth and the depth of spike-specific TCRs were significantly higher than at day 0 and than in MenACWY recipients. Participants were mostly white British, with more females than males. The authors suggested clonal diversity may have been underestimated. Because no day 14 peak-response samples were available, repertoires were characterized only after the peak T cell response. Conclusions about previously exposed vaccinees were limited because only a handful of AZD1222 recipients were SARS-CoV-2 seropositive at baseline. In the small 56-69-year group, the increase in depth fell short of significance, most likely because of low power. The vaccine-associated CD4 TCRs covered the entire spike protein, and the dominant responses fell in regions 160-218 and 743-854.

This specimen's time point label, per the study, means: about 28 days (+/-7) after the second vaccine dose. Because spike-specific TCR depth and breadth did not differ between the two schedules, AZD1222 recipients who got a second dose at roughly 4 weeks were pooled with those who got a second dose at roughly 12 weeks. Samples from vaccinated people were obtained from the UK trials COV001 and COV002, which included a single-blind randomized controlled phase 2/3 trial of AZD1222 (ChAdOx1 nCoV-19) in healthy adults. Trial participant PBMC samples were collected at day 0 and day 28 after the second dose for TCRbeta chain sequencing. The CDR3 regions of human TCRbeta chains were analyzed by immunosequencing. Per the authors' processing: Repertoire TCRs were checked for matches against a reference library of SARS-CoV-2-specific TCRs that had been generated using the MIRA antigen-specificity platform. Breadth was defined as the fraction of unique TCRs that were SARS-CoV-2-associated, and depth was defined as the fraction of total T cells that were SARS-CoV-2-associated. Using the MIRA data, every spike-specific TCR was mapped to the spike region that the TCR reacted to and assigned to either a CD4 or a CD8 class. Log10-transformed breadth and depth values were compared by one-way ANOVA with Sidak's multiple comparisons tests. Sourced from immuneACCESS, this table was stored by TCRdb with only in-frame sequences that have V and J called. A share of the clones is absent; for the studies checked, an unresolved V gene accounts for under half, and the remainder has no known explanation. The DNA was the basis for D and trimming; V, J and clone size are from that table. A total of about 150,000 clones appear in this sample, roughly 90% of them only once. The ten largest clones represent just under 2% of the sample.

V loses 0 bases of germline sequence and J loses 4 bases, and the interval between the two ends is 19 bases. Counted from cysteine to phenylalanine, this CDR3 has 17 amino acids. Here the CDR3 DNA is all that survives: 51 bases in frame from base 1. Looking up the germline V gene yields CDR1 SGDLS and CDR2 YYNGEE. The clonotype originates from an adult who received the AZD1222 COVID-19 vaccine. The chain is assembled from TRBV9 and TRBJ1-2; the D segment could be TRBD1, given 5 matching bases. The specimen comprised peripheral blood, sampled 28 days after the second AZD1222 dose. The CDR3: CASSVGVGVNYLYGYTF. The nucleotide sequence reads TGTGCCAGCAGCGTAGGAGTAGGGGTGAATTACCTCTATGGCTACACCTTC. Full variable domain (CDR3 extended with the reference TRBV9 and TRBJ1-2 proteins): DSGVTQTPKHLITATGQRVTLRCSPRSGDLSVYWYQQSLDQGLQFLIQYYNGEERAKGNILERFSAQQFPDLHSELNLSSLELGDSALYFCASSVGVGVNYLYGYTFGSGTRLTVV.